These 4 T cell receptor beta chains originate from one sample sequenced in a study of blood T cell repertoires in COVID-19. Method: immunoSEQ multiplex PCR; TCRdb's copy keeps in-frame clones and lacks some. This table holds around 100,000 clones, about nine tenths found once. Specimen: peripheral blood. These receptors were taken from a man in his sixties with COVID-19, enrolled during active disease.

J is TRBJ2-7 and V is TRBV7-2; 8 nucleotides align to TRBD1. Trimming took 4 bases from V and 10 from J; bases not matched to a gene: 6. Germline CDR1 SGHTA, CDR2 FQGNSA. The CDR3 runs 12 residues. The CDR3 here is CASSSGTGRQYF. The CDR3 bases are TGTGCCAGCAGCTCTGGGACAGGCCGTCAGTACTTC. Supplemented by reference TRBV7-2 and TRBJ2-7, the full variable domain reads GAGVSQSPSNKVTEKGKDVELRCDPISGHTALYWYRQSLGQGLEFLIYFQGNSAPDKSGLPSDRFSAERTGGSVSTLTIQRTQQEDSAVYLCASSSGTGRQYFGPGTRLTVT.

Many counts were recorded for this clone. The chain employs TRBV6-5 and TRBJ1-2; 8 positions match TRBD1. This CDR3 is built from 12 residues. The ends lost 5 bases at V and 8 bases at J; junction bases unmatched: 4. CDR1 is MNHEY and CDR2 is SVGAGI in the germline V gene. CDR3 protein: CASSRDRRGYTF. For the CDR3, the DNA is TGTGCCAGCAGTCGGGACAGGAGAGGCTACACCTTC.

On this clone itself: One junction end disagrees with the germline gene, perhaps due to a read error. The gene calls are TRBV7-7 and TRBJ2-3; D might be TRBD1 (6 bases). The germline CDR1 and CDR2 sequences are SSHAT and FNYEAQ (reference sequence). The CDR3 length is 18 residues. CDR3 DNA sequence: TGTGCTAGCAGCCTGAGATCACGGCTGGGGGCGAGCACAGATACGCAGTATTTT. This codes for CASSLRSRLGASTDTQYF.

This chain joins TRBV4-1 and TRBJ1-5; TRBD1 aligns across 7 bases. J gave up 0 bases and V 2 bases, and 4 bases lay outside the gene matches. Germline V CDR1 and CDR2: MGHRA, YSYEKL. This CDR3 is 16 amino acids long. This CDR3 is CASSQHTGDSNQPQHF. The CDR3 bases are TGCGCCAGCAGCCAACATACAGGGGATAGCAATCAGCCCCAGCATTTT.